These 32 T cell receptor beta chains came from one sample sequenced in a study of cytomegalovirus exposure and HLA in healthy donors. PCR primers comprised 60 Vbeta and 13 Jbeta primers. Profiled with immunoSEQ multiplex PCR; TCRdb holds only in-frame clones, not every one. This repertoire includes approximately 150,000 clones. The sample was PBMCs. The receptor source for this set is a male donor in good health and CMV-seronegative.

V usage is TRBV5-6 and J usage is TRBJ2-1; 7 bases are a match to TRBD1. This CDR3 region has 13 residues. Germline V gene sequence: CDR1 SGHDT, CDR2 YYEEEE. After removal of 4 bases from V and 4 bases from J, the junction contained 2 bases not matched to a gene. Written as DNA, the CDR3 is TGTGCCAGCAGCCCGGACAGGTACAATGAGCAGTTCTTC. Its protein product is CASSPDRYNEQFF.

The chain links TRBV2 to TRBJ1-3; D uncertain. The germline V gene encodes CDR1 SNHLY and CDR2 FYNNEI. This CDR3 is 14 amino acids long. V shed 2 bases and J shed 3 bases, with 8 bases lying between them. DNA of the CDR3: TGTGCCAGCAGTGAACAGCGAGATGGAAACACCATATATTTT. Translating it yields CASSEQRDGNTIYF.

V is TRBV10-2 and J is TRBJ2-2, with TRBD2 identical over 13 bases. CDR1 is WSHSY, CDR2 SAAADI, per germline. The CDR3 is made up of 12 amino acids. The CDR3 protein is CAGLAGPGELFF. CDR3 coding DNA: TGCGCGGGACTAGCGGGACCCGGGGAGCTGTTTTTT.

The J gene is TRBJ1-6, the V gene TRBV28; unclear D gene. From germline, CDR1 is MDHEN and CDR2 SYDVKM. CDR3 length: 18 residues. V lost 5 bases and J lost 0, with 17 bases in between. This chain's CDR3 is CASSPTKGGSSYNSPLHF. CDR3 DNA: TGTGCCAGCAGTCCTACGAAGGGCGGGAGCTCCTATAATTCACCCCTCCACTTT.

The chain combines TRBV5-4 with TRBJ2-5, with a possible D match to TRBD1 (6 bases). CDR3 length: 15 residues. CDR1 SGHNT and CDR2 YYREEE come from the germline V gene (reference sequence). V lost 5 bases and J lost 2, with 16 bases in between. The CDR3 loop reads CASSLGYRGQETQYF. CDR3 in DNA: TGTGCCAGCAGTCTTGGATATAGGGGGCAAGAGACCCAGTACTTC.

The chain is built from TRBV5-1 and TRBJ2-7; 13 positions agree with TRBD2. Germline CDR1 SGHRS, CDR2 YFSETQ. The CDR3 is 15 residues long. Trimming took 4 bases from V and 3 from J; bases not matched to a gene: 4. CDR3: CASSGLAGEIYEQYF. CDR3 DNA: TGCGCCAGCAGCGGACTAGCGGGGGAAATCTACGAGCAGTACTTC.

The chain couples TRBV5-1 to TRBJ1-2; 7 bases are a match to TRBD1. CDR3 length equals 13 residues. Germline trimming cut 4 bases from V and 4 bases from J; bases unmatched to any gene: 4. Germline assignment: CDR1 SGHRS and CDR2 YFSETQ. The CDR3: CASSDTGVYGYTF. DNA for the CDR3: TGCGCCAGCAGCGATACAGGGGTCTATGGCTACACCTTC.

The V gene is TRBV7-8, the J gene TRBJ2-7, with TRBD1 matching 7 bases. CDR1 is SGHVS and CDR2 is FQNEAQ in the germline V gene. There are 15 residues in the CDR3. V lost 2 bases, J lost 3 bases, and 7 bases stayed unmatched. The CDR3 DNA sequence: TGTGCCAGCAGCTTACAGGGGGTTCCTGTCTACGAGCAGTACTTC. This sequence encodes CASSLQGVPVYEQYF.

This rearrangement joins TRBV6-5 to TRBJ1-2; 10 positions agree with TRBD1. CDR3 length: 13 amino acids. J lost 6 bases, V lost 7 bases, and 5 bases had no gene match. The germline gives CDR1 MNHEY, CDR2 SVGAGI. The CDR3 is CASNDRGQDGYTF. CDR3 DNA sequence: TGTGCCAGCAATGACAGGGGGCAAGATGGCTACACCTTC.

The V gene is TRBV5-6, the J gene TRBJ2-7; 12 bases line up with TRBD2. Germline assignment: CDR1 SGHDT and CDR2 YYEEEE. V gave up 4 bases and J gave up 2 bases; unmatched junction bases: 4. The CDR3 length is 15 residues. CDR3: CASSPASGRAYEQYF. CDR3 bases: TGTGCCAGCAGCCCGGCTAGCGGGAGGGCCTACGAGCAGTACTTC. The whole variable domain, filled in from reference TRBV5-6 and TRBJ2-7, reads DAGVTQSPTHLIKTRGQQVTLRCSPKSGHDTVSWYQQALGQGPQFIFQYYEEEERQRGNFPDRFSGHQFPNYSSELNVNALLLGDSALYLCASSPASGRAYEQYFGPGTRLTVT.

The CDR3, as DNA: TGTGCCAGCAGCTTGAGCGGGGGGTATTCACCCCTCCACTTT. Amino acids: CASSLSGGYSPLHF. The chain couples TRBV5-6 to TRBJ1-6; the D gene is possibly TRBD1 (5 bases). CDR3 length: 14 amino acids. Germline V lookup: CDR1 SGHDT, CDR2 YYEEEE. The germline V and J ends were trimmed by 1 base and 8 bases, with 10 bases remaining between them.

The V and J genes are TRBV7-9 and TRBJ1-5; 10 bases align to TRBD1. CDR1 is SEHNR, CDR2 FQNEAQ, per germline (reference sequence). V shed 3 bases and J 4 bases; nucleotides not matched to a gene: 3. The length of the CDR3 is 15 residues. CDR3 loop: CASSFGTGVNQPQHF. DNA for the CDR3: TGTGCCAGCAGCTTCGGGACAGGGGTGAATCAGCCCCAGCATTTT.

The V call is TRBV7-9, the J call TRBJ1-1; no clear D. Germline V lookup: CDR1 SEHNR, CDR2 FQNEAQ (reference sequence). Trimming removed 6 bases at V and 1 base at J, with 9 bases between. The CDR3 is 13 amino acids. The CDR3, as DNA: TGTGCCAGCAGACGTTCGGGGAACACTGAAGCTTTCTTT. Its protein is CASRRSGNTEAFF. Drawing the rest from reference TRBV7-9 and TRBJ1-1, the complete variable domain is DTGVSQNPRHKITKRGQNVTFRCDPISEHNRLYWYRQTLGQGPEFLTYFQNEAQLEKSRLLSDRFSAERPKGSFSTLEIQRTEQGDSAMYLCASRRSGNTEAFFGQGTRLTVV.

The V and J genes are TRBV12-5 and TRBJ2-5; D perhaps matches TRBD2 (5 bases). Trimming stripped 6 bases from V and 3 bases from J, with 17 bases between. The CDR3 loop spans 15 amino acids. Per germline, CDR1 LGHNT and CDR2 FRNRAP. The CDR3 reads CASGLSGGEEETQYF. CDR3 DNA: TGTGCTAGTGGCCTAAGCGGAGGAGAGGAAGAGACCCAGTACTTC.

V and J are TRBV7-9 and TRBJ2-7, with TRBD1 identical over 8 bases. Germline CDR1 and CDR2: SEHNR and FQNEAQ (reference sequence). This CDR3 is built from 15 residues. V was clipped by 1 base and J by 3 bases; unmatched bases: 5. CDR3 loop: CASSLGQGISYEQYF. Here the CDR3 DNA reads TGTGCCAGCAGCTTAGGACAGGGGATTAGCTACGAGCAGTACTTC.

The chain is built from TRBV29-1 and TRBJ2-6; TRBD1 is a possible D gene (6 bases). Germline lookup yields CDR1 SQVTM and CDR2 ANQGSEA. Trimming cost V 7 bases and J 4 bases, with 14 bases left between them. The CDR3 length is 14 residues. CDR3 nucleotides: TGCAGCGCAACTACAGGGTCCGGGGCCAACGTCCTGACTTTC. Its translation is CSATTGSGANVLTF.

The chain links TRBV30 to TRBJ2-7; 8 bases are a match to TRBD1. Germline CDR1 and CDR2: GTSNPN and SVGIG (reference sequence). V lost 3 bases, J lost 2 bases, and 3 bases stayed unmatched. The CDR3 contains 13 residues. The CDR3 sequence is CAWSSTGAYEQYF. CDR3 sequence (DNA): TGTGCCTGGAGCTCGACAGGGGCCTACGAGCAGTACTTC.

The chain uses TRBV5-1 and TRBJ2-1; TRBD1 might be the D (5 bases). CDR1 and CDR2 from the germline V gene are SGHRS and YFSETQ. The V end was cut by 3 bases, the J end by 8 bases, with 12 bases between. This CDR3 has 13 residues. CDR3 loop: CASSSRQSDEQFF. Here the CDR3 DNA reads TGCGCCAGCAGCTCTAGACAGAGCGATGAGCAGTTCTTC.

V and J are TRBV19 and TRBJ1-2, with a possible D match to TRBD1 (5 bases). V was clipped by 8 bases and J by 4 bases, with 17 bases between them. CDR3 length: 14 amino acids. In germline, CDR1 is LNHDA, CDR2 SQIVND (reference sequence). CDR3 nucleotides: TGTGCCAGTTCTTCAGGGCTAGAGGTCTATGGCTACACCTTC. Residues: CASSSGLEVYGYTF.

CDR3 DNA sequence: TGTGCCAGCAGGGCCCCTAGCGGGGGGGCAGATACGCAGTATTTT. This sequence encodes CASRAPSGGADTQYF. This chain uses TRBV6-5 with TRBJ2-3; 12 nucleotides agree with TRBD2. Looked up from germline, CDR1 is MNHEY and CDR2 is SVGAGI. Trimming took 6 bases from V and 4 from J; bases not matched to a gene: 5. The CDR3 covers 15 residues.

The genes are TRBV5-8 and TRBJ1-1; 7 nucleotides agree with TRBD1. V was pared by 5 bases and J by 0 bases, with 7 bases of the junction left unmatched. The CDR3 has 15 amino acids. Germline CDR1 and CDR2: SGHTS and YDEGEE. The CDR3 DNA reads as TGTGCCAGCAGACAGCAGACAGGGATGAACACTGAAGCTTTCTTT. This translates into CASRQQTGMNTEAFF.

The gene calls are TRBV29-1 and TRBJ2-7, with 7 bases that match TRBD1. CDR1 and CDR2 (germline): SQVTM, ANQGSEA. V gave up 7 bases and J gave up 2 bases; unmatched junction bases: 5. This CDR3 comprises 12 residues. CDR3 sequence reads: CSARTGTYEQYF. In DNA, the CDR3 is TGCAGCGCCCGGACAGGAACCTACGAGCAGTACTTC.

This chain uses TRBV10-1 with TRBJ2-1; 14 positions match TRBD2. The V gene's germline CDR1 is WNHNN and CDR2 SYGVQD (reference sequence). Unmatched junction bases numbered 16, after V lost 6 bases and J lost 9 bases. The CDR3 sequence is 18 residues long. The CDR3: CASSTTGTGTSGSGEQFF. The DNA for the CDR3 is TGCGCCAGCAGCACCACCGGGACAGGGACTAGCGGGAGCGGTGAGCAGTTCTTC.

This chain uses TRBV19 with TRBJ1-1; TRBD1 agrees at 8 bases. Per the germline V gene, CDR1 is LNHDA and CDR2 is SQIVND (reference sequence). The ends lost 5 bases at V and 1 base at J; junction bases unmatched: 6. This CDR3 contains 15 residues. This chain's CDR3 is CASSATGERNTEAFF. For the CDR3, the DNA is TGTGCCAGTAGTGCGACAGGGGAACGGAACACTGAAGCTTTCTTT.

This sequence joins TRBV25-1 and TRBJ2-3; D is ambiguous. Germline V gene sequence: CDR1 MGHDK, CDR2 SYGVNS. V was shortened by 3 bases and J by 6 bases, with 16 bases between the two germline ends. This CDR3 region has 15 residues. CDR3 in amino acids: CASSEERHTRDTQYF. CDR3 DNA: TGTGCCAGCAGTGAGGAGCGTCACACGCGGGATACGCAGTATTTT.

This chain links TRBV9 with TRBJ2-7; 7 positions agree with TRBD1. The germline gives CDR1 SGDLS, CDR2 YYNGEE. The CDR3 has 13 residues. V shed 7 bases, J shed 0 bases, and the junction held 4 bases outside the gene matches. The DNA for the CDR3 is TGTGCCAGCCGGGACAGCTCCTCCTACGAGCAGTACTTC. It codes for CASRDSSSYEQYF.

J is TRBJ2-7 and V is TRBV5-6; TRBD1 matches at 7 bases. Germline CDR1 and CDR2: SGHDT and YYEEEE. This CDR3 has 17 residues. Trimming took 0 bases from V and 3 from J; bases not matched to a gene: 12. The CDR3: CASSLALVQGLNYEQYF. CDR3 sequence (DNA): TGTGCCAGCAGCTTGGCCTTGGTACAGGGGTTAAACTACGAGCAGTACTTC.

This chain uses TRBV27 with TRBJ2-7; maybe TRBD2 (5 bases). Germline CDR1 is MNHEY and CDR2 is SMNVEV (reference sequence). The CDR3 sequence is 14 residues long. Trimming pared 3 bases from V and 5 bases from J, leaving 14 bases between. CDR3: CASSFREGRHEQYF. Here the CDR3 DNA reads TGTGCCAGCAGTTTCCGGGAAGGTCGGCACGAGCAGTACTTC.

The CDR3 bases are TGTGCCAGCAGCGTAGGACCGGGACTAGGATTGGGTGAGCAGTTCTTC. Translation gives CASSVGPGLGLGEQFF. The chain links TRBV9 to TRBJ2-1; 8 nucleotides agree with TRBD2. Germline loops: CDR1 SGDLS, CDR2 YYNGEE. Trimming cost V 0 bases and J 9 bases; bases outside gene matches: 11. The CDR3 consists of 16 residues.

This chain links TRBV28 with TRBJ2-6, with 8 bases identical to TRBD2. Germline CDR1 and CDR2: MDHEN and SYDVKM. J was trimmed by 2 bases and V by 5 bases; bases with no gene match: 8. This CDR3 contains 17 residues. The CDR3 loop reads CASSPTRAGAGANVLTF. The CDR3 nucleotides are TGTGCCAGCAGTCCCACCCGAGCGGGAGCTGGGGCCAACGTCCTGACTTTC.

V gene TRBV19 combines with J gene TRBJ1-2, with 8 bases lining up with TRBD1. CDR1 and CDR2 (germline): LNHDA, SQIVND (reference sequence). The J segment lost 4 bases and the V segment lost 3 bases, leaving 7 bases of the junction unmatched. The CDR3 length is 15 residues. Written as DNA, the CDR3 is TGTGCCAGTAGTATGCCGGACAGGGAGGCCTATGGCTACACCTTC. Its protein is CASSMPDREAYGYTF.

The gene calls are TRBV4-2 and TRBJ2-2; 11 bases are a match to TRBD2. With V trimmed by 0 bases and J by 5 bases, 17 bases remained unmatched. The CDR3 runs 21 residues. Germline V lookup: CDR1 LGHNA, CDR2 YNFKEQ. The CDR3 region has the DNA TGTGCCAGCAGCCAAGAAGGGGTGGTGGCTAGCGGGAGGATATGGACCGGGGAGCTGTTTTTT. This codes for CASSQEGVVASGRIWTGELFF.